Shown below are 13 T cell receptor beta chains from a single sample sequenced in a study of blood T cell repertoires in COVID-19. Libraries were prepared by immunoSEQ multiplex PCR; TCRdb keeps only in-frame clonotypes and omits some of them. This sample carries 200,000 to 300,000 clones, over 80% of them seen once, and the ten largest clones take 1.5%. Sequenced: peripheral blood. These receptors all come from a woman in her 40s who had recovered from COVID-19.

This clone has a single count. V and J are TRBV30 and TRBJ2-7; 8 bases agree with TRBD2. CDR1 and CDR2 from the germline V gene are GTSNPN and SVGIG (reference sequence). Trimming cost V 3 bases and J 3 bases; bases outside gene matches: 7. The CDR3 loop spans 14 amino acids. The CDR3 spells CAWSPSAGGYEQYF. The DNA of the CDR3 is TGTGCCTGGAGCCCGTCGGCGGGGGGCTACGAGCAGTACTTC.

The CDR3 is CASSHDETSGTGELFF. The CDR3 DNA sequence: TGTGCCAGCAGCCATGACGAGACTAGCGGGACCGGGGAGCTGTTTTTT. The rearrangement joins TRBV4-2 to TRBJ2-2; TRBD2 aligns across 10 bases. After removal of 3 bases from V and 5 bases from J, the junction contained 6 bases not matched to a gene. Germline CDR1 LGHNA, CDR2 YNFKEQ. This CDR3 comprises 16 residues.

The rearrangement links TRBV19 to TRBJ1-1; possibly TRBD1 for D (5 bases). The V end was cut by 2 bases, the J end by 0 bases, with 10 bases between. This CDR3 has 15 residues. The germline CDR1 and CDR2 sequences are LNHDA and SQIVND (reference sequence). CDR3 nucleotide sequence: TGTGCCAGTAGTATAAGAGGAGGGGTGAACACTGAAGCTTTCTTT. Translating it yields CASSIRGGVNTEAFF.

The gene calls are TRBV10-3 and TRBJ1-4; possibly TRBD1 for D (6 bases). This CDR3 has 16 residues. Deletions cut 10 bases from V and 4 bases from J, with 22 bases between. CDR1 is ENHRY, CDR2 SYGVKD, per germline. The CDR3 protein is CANAYSTGRFNEKLFF. The CDR3 region has the DNA TGTGCCAACGCTTACTCAACAGGGAGATTTAATGAAAAACTGTTTTTT.

This clone has a handful of counts. V is TRBV19 and J is TRBJ1-2; D not certain. Trimming removed 5 bases at V and 4 bases at J, with 5 bases between. CDR1 and CDR2 (germline): LNHDA, SQIVND (reference sequence). The CDR3 has 11 residues. The chain's CDR3 is CASSRFYGYTF. The CDR3 nucleotides are TGTGCCAGTAGTCGTTTCTATGGCTACACCTTC.

The chain recombines TRBV5-1 with TRBJ1-2; 7 bases match TRBD1. The ends lost 5 bases at V and 1 base at J; junction bases unmatched: 5. This CDR3 is built from 14 residues. Germline values: CDR1 SGHRS, CDR2 YFSETQ. This chain's CDR3 is CASRPGQNNYGYTF. CDR3 nucleotide sequence: TGCGCCAGCAGGCCGGGACAGAATAACTATGGCTACACCTTC.

The V gene is TRBV2, the J gene TRBJ2-7; D might be TRBD2 (5 bases). CDR3 length: 14 residues. The V end was cut by 10 bases, the J end by 0 bases, with 16 bases between. Germline assignment: CDR1 SNHLY and CDR2 FYNNEI. CDR3 sequence (DNA): TGTGCCACAACATCGGGAAGGTCCTCCTACGAGCAGTACTTC. Its protein is CATTSGRSSYEQYF.

The rearrangement links TRBV7-3 to TRBJ1-1; TRBD1 matches at 7 bases. This CDR3 is 13 amino acids long. CDR1 is SGHTA, CDR2 FQGTGA, per germline. Losses at the gene ends were 2 bases for V and 11 bases for J; bases not matched to a gene: 8. The CDR3 spells CASSLQGQDNAFF. DNA of the CDR3: TGTGCCAGCAGCTTACAAGGACAGGACAACGCTTTCTTT.

The genes are TRBV3-1 (or the pseudogene TRBV3-2) and TRBJ2-4; the D gene is possibly TRBD1 (5 bases). V lost 4 bases and J lost 0, with 10 bases in between. Germline V gene sequence: CDR1 LGHDT, CDR2 YNNKEL (reference sequence). The CDR3 extends over 15 amino acids. CDR3 sequence reads: CASSPTGLAKNIQYF. DNA for the CDR3: TGTGCCAGCAGCCCAACAGGATTAGCCAAAAACATTCAGTACTTC.

This clone has only one observation. V gene TRBV29-1 combines with J gene TRBJ1-2, with D unresolved. The V gene's germline CDR1 is SQVTM and CDR2 ANQGSEA. The V gene lost 0 bases and the J gene lost 5 bases, with 7 bases spanning the gap. The CDR3 extends over 12 amino acids. In DNA, the CDR3 is TGCAGCGTTGAAGAGCTGGAGTATGGCTACACCTTC. It encodes CSVEELEYGYTF.

V gene TRBV18 combines with J gene TRBJ2-2, with 7 bases aligning to TRBD1. The CDR3 runs to 16 residues. V lost 8 bases, J lost 5 bases, and 14 bases stayed unmatched. Germline V lookup: CDR1 KGHSH, CDR2 LQKENI. The CDR3 here is CASTPRTGRQTGELFF. The CDR3 DNA follows: TGTGCCAGCACCCCAAGGACAGGAAGGCAGACCGGGGAGCTGTTTTTT. The whole variable domain, remainder taken from reference TRBV18 and TRBJ2-2, is NAGVMQNPRHLVRRRGQEARLRCSPMKGHSHVYWYRQLPEEGLKFMVYLQKENIIDESGMPKERFSAEFPKEGPSILRIQQVVRGDSAAYFCASTPRTGRQTGELFFGEGSRLTVL.

The rearrangement links TRBV30 to TRBJ2-2; maybe TRBD1 (6 bases). Trimming took 1 base from V and 4 from J, leaving 13 bases between them. The V gene's germline CDR1 is GTSNPN and CDR2 SVGIG (reference sequence). This CDR3 spans 15 amino acids. The CDR3 DNA is TGTGCCTGGAGTGGTGGACAGCCGGGCACCGGGGAGCTGTTTTTT. This encodes CAWSGGQPGTGELFF.

This clone was seen only a few times. The rearrangement uses TRBV5-4 and TRBJ1-1, with a weak D call TRBD1 (5 bases). The CDR3 runs to 16 residues. Trimming took 4 bases from V and 0 from J, leaving 16 bases between them. From germline, CDR1 is SGHNT and CDR2 YYREEE (reference sequence). Here the CDR3 reads CASSPRVGRMNTEAFF. The CDR3, as DNA: TGTGCCAGCAGCCCCCGGGTGGGGCGGATGAACACTGAAGCTTTCTTT.